The clone carrying this T cell receptor (beta chain) occurred a few times. Its matching antigen is unknown. The data were obtained in a study of T-cell memory formation after mild COVID-19. Study-wide results and limits: Clones shrinking from day 15 to 85 showed even CD4/CD8 mixes; later expanders tilted CD4+. Clones from the second wave (peaking day 37) had unconfirmed SARS-CoV-2 specificity. Mostly located in CM and EM were contracting CD4+ clones, with contracting CD8+ clones located in EMRA.

The 5'RACE method, run with constant-segment primers, produced TCR alpha and TCR beta cDNA libraries (carrying sample barcodes and UMIs). One entry per CDR3 protein results from TCRdb running MiXCR on the 5' RACE reads. Here the sample spans more than 350,000 distinct CDR3 sequences, 16% being singletons. Sequenced sample: PBMCs or a T cell subset sorted from them (not recorded which). This sequence was found in a man younger than 35 who had mild COVID-19 (a few samples of this study predate the infection). Cell type and time point are not known.

CDR3: CSAGQGGVTEAFF. CDR3 in DNA: TGCAGTGCTGGACAGGGCGGAGTCACTGAAGCTTTCTTT. The chain uses TRBV20-1 and TRBJ1-1, with 8 bases that match TRBD1. In germline, CDR1 is DFQATT, CDR2 SNEGSKA (reference sequence). V lost 5 bases and J lost 4; bases outside the gene matches: 6. The length of the CDR3 is 13 residues.